The entry below gives a single T cell receptor (beta chain) sequence along with its context. What it binds is unknown. The entry originates in a study of regulatory and conventional T cells in RAG deficiency. Study conclusions and caveats: Omenn patients showed >90% Treg-Tconv overlap and shorter CDR3 lengths.

The germline V gene has CDR1 MDHEN and CDR2 SYDVKM. This CDR3 is 16 amino acids long. The trim removed 5 bases at V and 11 bases at J, leaving 17 bases unmatched. Assay used: immunoSEQ multiplex PCR; TCRdb lists only in-frame clones, some missing. Of about 30,000 clones in the sample, 60% to 85% are singletons; the top ten hold 3% to 4%. The sorted conventional CD4+ T cells were CD25-low and CD127-high, with genomic DNA sequenced. Separately, the same data were catalogued under a study of regulatory T cells. According to that study: The primer mix had 52 TRBV and 13 TRBJ primers.

The chain recombines TRBV28 with TRBJ1-4; 7 nucleotides agree with TRBD1. Material for sequencing was CD4+ effector T cells sorted from blood. The clonotype comes from a human donor in good health. The CDR3 loop is CASSITSGGPPRKLFF. DNA of the CDR3: TGTGCCAGCAGTATTACCTCAGGGGGGCCCCCTCGGAAACTGTTTTTT.